This T cell receptor (beta chain) was captured in a study of T cell responses to AZD1222 COVID-19 vaccine. Study-wide findings and caveats: Most donors were white British, females outnumbered males, and clonal diversity was possibly underestimated. Seropositive status at baseline applied to only 5 to 7 AZD1222 recipients.

Concerning this clone itself: The antigen remains undetermined.

The CDR3 consists of 17 residues. V trimming: 4 bases; J trimming: 4 bases; junction bases outside the gene matches: 14. Looked up from germline, CDR1 is SGHNT and CDR2 is YYREEE (reference sequence). Clones were read by immunoSEQ multiplex PCR, and TCRdb kept only the in-frame ones, dropping some. The sample consists of 190,000 or so clones, under 95% of them appearing once. The chain employs TRBV5-4 and TRBJ1-2, with 9 nucleotides matching TRBD1. This receptor was obtained from an adult who received the AZD1222 COVID-19 vaccine. The sequenced sample was peripheral blood, obtained 28 days after the second AZD1222 dose. The CDR3 sequence is CASSMGGVGTGSYGYTF. DNA for the CDR3: TGTGCCAGCAGCATGGGAGGGGTCGGGACAGGGAGCTATGGCTACACCTTC.